Each of the 25 T cell receptor beta chains below was sequenced from the same sample in a study of post-analysis software for immune sequencing data. These receptors have no identified antigens. Prepared TCR beta cDNA libraries contained unique molecular identifiers. One entry per CDR3 protein, called by TCRdb with MiXCR from the PCR reads. Of 450,000 to 700,000 distinct CDR3 sequences listed, about 40% were seen once; the top ten hold more than 1.5%. Study-level points and caveats: There were five TRBV segments more frequent in patients than controls, and TRBV5-6, TRBV5-1 and TRBV20-1 were among them.

Sequenced input: blood. These receptors all come from a girl aged 10 to 17 with multiple sclerosis.

The chain uses TRBV29-1 and TRBJ2-3; D is unresolved. The CDR3 runs 11 residues. Per the germline V gene, CDR1 is SQVTM and CDR2 is ANQGSEA. Trimming left V 7 bases short and J 0 bases short, with 5 bases between. The DNA of the CDR3 is TGCAGCGCTGACAGCACAGATACGCAGTATTTT. Protein sequence: CSADSTDTQYF.

This clonotype was seen only a few times. V is TRBV6-5 and J is TRBJ1-2; D may be TRBD1 (5 bases). CDR1 and CDR2 (germline): MNHEY, SVGAGI. V lost 6 bases, J lost 5 bases, and 19 bases lay in between. There are 15 residues in the CDR3. Written as DNA, the CDR3 is TGTGCCAGCAGCACCTTGAGCGGCGCAGGGTATGGCTACACCTTC. It yields the protein CASSTLSGAGYGYTF.

The rearrangement uses TRBV29-1 and TRBJ2-3; possibly TRBD2 for D (5 bases). V lost 6 bases and J 2 bases, leaving 12 bases between the germline ends. The CDR3 loop spans 13 amino acids. CDR1 and CDR2 from the germline V gene are SQVTM and ANQGSEA. The CDR3 sequence: CSVHGEPTDTQYF. The CDR3 coding sequence is TGCAGCGTGCACGGGGAGCCCACAGATACGCAGTATTTT.

V gene TRBV12-3 or TRBV12-4 combines with J gene TRBJ1-2, with 10 bases that match TRBD1. CDR3 length: 14 amino acids. V lost 6 bases, J lost 5 bases, and 6 bases stayed unmatched. CDR3 bases: TGTGCCAGCAGCCCCCCGGGACAGGGGTATGGCTACACCTTC. Translated, it gives CASSPPGQGYGYTF.

This chain joins TRBV27 and TRBJ2-7; TRBD2 agrees at 8 bases. Germline assignment: CDR1 MNHEY and CDR2 SMNVEV (reference sequence). This CDR3 comprises 15 residues. Trimming at V came to 5 bases and at J to 6 bases, leaving 12 bases not matched to a gene. Here the CDR3 DNA reads TGTGCCAGCAGTCCTCCCAAGCGGGAGTATGGCGAGCAGTACTTC. As protein: CASSPPKREYGEQYF.

V is TRBV10-3 and J is TRBJ2-2; 7 nucleotides line up with TRBD1. The length of the CDR3 is 16 residues. Germline assignment: CDR1 ENHRY and CDR2 SYGVKD. With 3 bases clipped from V and 1 base from J, the junction kept 5 bases outside the gene matches. The CDR3 bases are TGTGCCATCAGTGATAGGACAGGAAGGAACACCGGGGAGCTGTTTTTT. This gives the protein CAISDRTGRNTGELFF.

This clonotype was found a few times. V gene TRBV6-1 combines with J gene TRBJ2-7, with D possibly called TRBD1 or TRBD2 (6 bases each). The J call may be in error: the DNA end matches TRBJ2-5 better. This CDR3 comprises 13 residues. Germline CDR1 is MNHNS and CDR2 is SASEGT. In nucleotides, the CDR3 is TGTGCCAGCAGTTGGAAAGGGGGGGAGACCCAGTACTTC. Protein sequence: CASSWKGGETQYF.

The chain carries TRBV5-6 and TRBJ1-4; a weak D match, TRBD1 (5 bases). This CDR3 spans 22 amino acids. CDR1 and CDR2 (germline): SGHDT, YYEEEE. V lost 4 bases, J lost 0 bases, and 31 bases lay in between. CDR3 sequence reads: CASSPLTTKGRGKGATNEKLFF. The CDR3 DNA reads TGTGCCAGCAGCCCGTTGACAACCAAGGGACGGGGAAAAGGCGCAACTAATGAAAAACTGTTTTTT.

The chain couples TRBV20-1 to TRBJ2-7; perhaps D is TRBD1 or TRBD2 (5 bases each). TRBJ2-5 explains the end of the DNA better; the J call may be wrong. In germline, CDR1 is DFQATT, CDR2 SNEGSKA (reference sequence). The CDR3 has 14 residues. CDR3 DNA sequence: TGCAGTGCTAAGCAGGGACGTTTTCAAGAGACCCAGTACTTC. It is translated as CSAKQGRFQETQYF.

This clonotype was recorded a few times. This chain uses TRBV30 with TRBJ2-1; tentatively, D is TRBD2 (5 bases). The germline V and J ends were trimmed by 3 bases and 0 bases, with 9 bases remaining between them. Per germline, CDR1 GTSNPN and CDR2 SVGIG (reference sequence). This CDR3 has 14 amino acids. The DNA of the CDR3 is TGTGCCTGGAGGGGGAGACCCTCCTACAATGAGCAGTTCTTC. This sequence encodes CAWRGRPSYNEQFF.

The chain carries TRBV6-5 and TRBJ1-4; the D gene is possibly TRBD1 (5 bases). The V end lost 0 bases, the J end lost 5 bases, and 13 bases lay between the germline ends. The CDR3 runs 16 residues. The germline V gene encodes CDR1 MNHEY and CDR2 SVGAGI. The CDR3 region is CASSYSSSGRNEKLFF. DNA of the CDR3: TGTGCCAGCAGTTACTCGAGTTCGGGACGGAATGAAAAACTGTTTTTT.

This clonotype was found a few times. CDR3 region: CASSLALRTSGRTDTQYF. The CDR3, as DNA: TGTGCCAGCAGCTTAGCGCTAAGGACTAGCGGGAGGACAGATACGCAGTATTTT. J is TRBJ2-3 and V is TRBV7-9, with TRBD2 identical over 14 bases. The CDR3 extends over 18 amino acids. CDR1 and CDR2 (germline): SEHNR, FQNEAQ (reference sequence). The trim removed 0 bases at V and 3 bases at J, leaving 5 bases unmatched.

This sequence joins TRBV10-3 and TRBJ2-3, with no clear D. Trimming removed 2 bases from V and 2 bases from J, with 5 bases in between. Per germline, CDR1 ENHRY and CDR2 SYGVKD. The CDR3 spans 13 residues. In DNA form, the CDR3 reads TGTGCCATCAGTGAGGACAACACAGATACGCAGTATTTT. Its translation is CAISEDNTDTQYF.

There are a few counts of this clonotype. The CDR3 here is CASSESGGLYETQYF. CDR3 bases: TGTGCCAGCAGTGAATCGGGGGGGCTATATGAGACCCAGTACTTC. V gene TRBV25-1 combines with J gene TRBJ2-5, with TRBD2 identical over 8 bases. The V gene's germline CDR1 is MGHDK and CDR2 SYGVNS. The CDR3 is made up of 15 amino acids. J lost 5 bases, V lost 1 base, and 6 bases had no gene match.

This clonotype appeared a few times. CDR3 sequence reads: CASSLGLVPRNQPQHF. CDR3 nucleotide sequence: TGCGCCAGCAGCTTGGGTCTGGTCCCCCGCAATCAGCCCCAGCATTTT. This chain joins TRBV5-1 and TRBJ1-5; no clear D gene. CDR3 size: 16 residues. Germline CDR1 SGHRS, CDR2 YFSETQ. V was pared by 0 bases and J by 2 bases, with 12 bases between.

J is TRBJ1-1 and V is TRBV7-9, with D unresolved. The CDR3 is made up of 14 amino acids. V lost 7 bases to trimming and J lost 4 bases, with 16 bases between them. Per germline, CDR1 SEHNR and CDR2 FQNEAQ (reference sequence). The CDR3 loop reads CASNFPIHGTEAFF. The CDR3 nucleotides read TGTGCCAGCAACTTCCCCATCCATGGCACTGAAGCTTTCTTT.

The chain recombines TRBV24-1 with TRBJ2-3; weak D call: TRBD2 (7 bases). The CDR3 is 15 amino acids. Trimming left V 4 bases short and J 1 base short, with 11 bases between. Germline loops: CDR1 KGHDR, CDR2 SFDVKD. CDR3 sequence (DNA): TGTGCCACCAGTGACGGAGGGGGGGGCACAGATACGCAGTATTTT. Amino acid sequence: CATSDGGGGTDTQYF.

As regards this clonotype: A much larger clone lies a single base off, so this may be a read error. This chain uses TRBV29-1 with TRBJ2-1; tentatively, D is TRBD1 (7 bases). V was pared by 4 bases and J by 13 bases, with 17 bases between. This CDR3 spans 12 amino acids. Germline loops: CDR1 SQVTM, CDR2 ANQGSEA. CDR3 residues: CSVAQGEETQFF. The CDR3 DNA sequence: TGCAGCGTTGCCCAGGGGGAGGAGACCCAGTTCTTC.

The rearrangement uses TRBV12-3 or TRBV12-4 and TRBJ2-7; TRBD2 agrees at 11 bases. The V segment lost 6 bases and the J segment 2 bases; nucleotides outside the gene matches: 6. The CDR3 totals 15 residues. The CDR3 DNA follows: TGTGCCAGCAGCCAGACTAGCGGGGTACCCTACGAGCAGTACTTC. Its protein product is CASSQTSGVPYEQYF.

CDR3 residues: CSARDQYADYNEQFF. CDR3 bases: TGCAGTGCTAGAGATCAGTACGCGGATTACAATGAGCAGTTCTTC. The V and J genes are TRBV20-1 and TRBJ2-7, with D hard to call. The J call is uncertain, as TRBJ2-1 better fits the DNA end. Germline V gene data show CDR1 as DFQATT and CDR2 as SNEGSKA (reference sequence). The CDR3 covers 15 residues.

CDR3 in amino acids: CASSGLAGVSQETQYF. As DNA, the CDR3 is TGCGCCAGCAGTGGACTAGCGGGAGTTTCCCAAGAGACCCAGTACTTC. The gene calls are TRBV10-2 and TRBJ2-5, with 12 bases fitting TRBD2. The CDR3 loop spans 16 amino acids. CDR1 and CDR2 from the germline V gene are WSHSY and SAAADI. V was pared by 4 bases and J by 1 base, with 4 bases of the junction left unmatched.

This clonotype was counted between two and nine times. The chain couples TRBV5-1 to TRBJ2-3, with D perhaps TRBD1 (6 bases). V was shortened by 1 base and J by 6 bases, with 9 bases between the two germline ends. The V gene's germline CDR1 is SGHRS and CDR2 YFSETQ. This CDR3 is built from 13 residues. The chain's CDR3 is CASSLNRDDTQYF. The CDR3 DNA follows: TGCGCCAGCAGCTTGAACAGGGATGATACGCAGTATTTT. Full variable domain (remainder filled in from reference TRBV5-1 and TRBJ2-3): KAGVTQTPRYLIKTRGQQVTLSCSPISGHRSVSWYQQTPGQGLQFLFEYFSETQRNKGNFPGRFSGRQFSNSRSEMNVSTLELGDSALYLCASSLNRDDTQYFGPGTRLTVL.

This clonotype was seen a single time. V gene TRBV5-1 combines with J gene TRBJ1-5, with D perhaps matching TRBD1 (6 bases). The germline V and J ends were trimmed by 0 bases and 7 bases, with 14 bases remaining between them. CDR1 is SGHRS and CDR2 is YFSETQ in the germline V gene. The CDR3 length is 15 residues. CDR3 in amino acids: CASSLDSQGGQPQHF. The CDR3 DNA sequence: TGCGCCAGCAGCTTGGATTCACAGGGAGGGCAGCCCCAGCATTTT.

This clonotype has just a few counts. The chain combines TRBV3-1 with TRBJ2-1, with TRBD2 identical over 11 bases. CDR1 is LGHDT and CDR2 is YNNKEL in the germline V gene (reference sequence). CDR3 length: 16 amino acids. V shed 1 base, J shed 8 bases, and the junction held 7 bases outside the gene matches. The CDR3 here is CASSQGRTSGWDEQFF. The CDR3 bases are TGTGCCAGCAGCCAAGGCAGGACTAGCGGGTGGGATGAGCAGTTCTTC.

The chain is built from TRBV20-1 and TRBJ2-1; TRBD2 matches at 9 bases. Germline V lookup: CDR1 DFQATT, CDR2 SNEGSKA (reference sequence). This CDR3 has 17 residues. V was pared by 0 bases and J by 8 bases, with 14 bases of the junction left unmatched. The CDR3, as DNA: TGCAGTGCTAGAGATCATGGGCTAGCGGGGTTTCAGGATGAGCAGTTCTTC. Translation gives CSARDHGLAGFQDEQFF.